Following are 31 T cell receptor beta chains from one sample sequenced in a study of Tregs in tolerant kidney transplant recipients. Produced via immunoSEQ multiplex PCR; TCRdb's table is partial and in-frame only. The data show about 46,000 clones, 91% seen once. Input material: Tregs from blood. The receptor source for this set is a human donor in good health.

The genes are TRBV19 and TRBJ1-2; 8 bases match TRBD1. Germline CDR1 LNHDA, CDR2 SQIVND (reference sequence). With 5 bases clipped from V and 8 bases from J, the junction kept 10 bases outside the gene matches. The CDR3 sequence is 14 residues long. The CDR3 sequence: CASSSRGRFGGYTF. The CDR3 DNA is TGTGCCAGTAGTTCCAGGGGGCGCTTCGGCGGCTACACCTTC.

This chain links TRBV30 with TRBJ2-3; D is possibly TRBD1 (5 bases). Deletions cut 6 bases from V and 0 bases from J, with 10 bases between. Germline CDR1 GTSNPN, CDR2 SVGIG (reference sequence). The CDR3 sequence is 13 residues long. The DNA for the CDR3 is TGTGCCTGCAGAACAGGTAGCACAGATACGCAGTATTTT. This translates into CACRTGSTDTQYF.

Of note for this clone: This CDR3 is also generated by other DNA sequences in the sample. J is TRBJ2-7 and V is TRBV19, with D possibly TRBD2 on 6 matching bases. Germline lookup yields CDR1 LNHDA and CDR2 SQIVND (reference sequence). This CDR3 comprises 14 residues. V was shortened by 5 bases and J by 1 base, with 12 bases between the two germline ends. The CDR3 reads CASSDRERSYEQYF. As DNA, the CDR3 is TGTGCCAGTAGTGATCGGGAGCGATCCTACGAGCAGTACTTC. The whole variable domain, filled in from reference TRBV19 and TRBJ2-7, reads DGGITQSPKYLFRKEGQNVTLSCEQNLNHDAMYWYRQDPGQGLRLIYYSQIVNDFQKGDIAEGYSVSREKKESFPLTVTSAQKNPTAFYLCASSDRERSYEQYFGPGTRLTVT.

For the CDR3, the DNA is TGTGCCAGCAGCTTAGTAGGGGACAGCTACGAGCAGTACTTC. This translates into CASSLVGDSYEQYF. This chain joins TRBV13 and TRBJ2-7; 7 bases are a match to TRBD1. This CDR3 has 14 residues. Unmatched junction bases numbered 3, after V lost 1 base and J lost 3 bases. CDR1 is PRHDT, CDR2 FYEKMQ, per germline (reference sequence).

This clone showed up just once. CDR3: CASSPYQKGPDTQYF. As DNA, the CDR3 is TGTGCCAGCAGCCCCTACCAGAAAGGTCCAGATACGCAGTATTTT. This chain uses TRBV11-1 with TRBJ2-3, with unresolved D. The CDR3 is 15 residues long. Germline assignment: CDR1 SGHAT and CDR2 FQDESV (reference sequence). V was shortened by 5 bases and J by 4 bases, with 16 bases between the two germline ends.

This clone occurred once. The rearrangement uses TRBV18 and TRBJ2-2, with D possibly TRBD2 on 5 matching bases. The CDR3 runs 15 residues. V was clipped by 3 bases and J by 2 bases, with 10 bases between them. From germline, CDR1 is KGHSH and CDR2 LQKENI. DNA of the CDR3: TGTGCCAGCTCACCGTCCGGGGTCAACACCGGGGAGCTGTTTTTT. Translating gives CASSPSGVNTGELFF.

V and J are TRBV9 and TRBJ1-2, with D possibly being TRBD1 (5 bases). The CDR3 has 14 amino acids. The germline V and J ends were trimmed by 3 bases and 0 bases, with 9 bases remaining between them. CDR1 is SGDLS and CDR2 is YYNGEE in the germline V gene. The CDR3 DNA sequence: TGTGCCAGCAGCGCCGGGGGGTCTAACTATGGCTACACCTTC. It codes for CASSAGGSNYGYTF.

This rearrangement joins TRBV6-5 to TRBJ1-3, with D possibly matching TRBD1 (6 bases). Germline loops: CDR1 MNHEY, CDR2 SVGAGI. The length of the CDR3 is 14 residues. Deletions cut 6 bases from V and 5 bases from J, with 14 bases between. CDR3 coding DNA: TGTGCCAGCAGCGAAGGGGGGCCACGAAACACCATATATTTT. Its translation is CASSEGGPRNTIYF.

J is TRBJ2-3 and V is TRBV11-2; a possible D gene is TRBD2 (6 bases). Germline loops: CDR1 SGHAT, CDR2 FQNNGV. The CDR3 runs 15 residues. V gave up 1 base and J gave up 4 bases, with 12 bases separating them. The CDR3 sequence: CASSLGVGGPDTQYF. CDR3 bases: TGTGCCAGCAGCTTAGGAGTGGGAGGACCAGATACGCAGTATTTT.

The chain's CDR3 is CASSVRDILFYGYTF. CDR3 nucleotides: TGTGCCAGCAGCGTCCGGGACATACTTTTCTATGGCTACACCTTC. The chain uses TRBV5-6 and TRBJ1-2; the D gene is possibly TRBD1 (6 bases). Trimming took 4 bases from V and 4 from J, leaving 17 bases between them. This CDR3 has 15 amino acids. Germline CDR1 and CDR2: SGHDT and YYEEEE.

The rearrangement links TRBV5-1 to TRBJ2-7, with 7 positions matching TRBD1. V was clipped by 2 bases and J by 0 bases; unmatched bases: 5. CDR1 is SGHRS, CDR2 YFSETQ, per germline. This CDR3 has 15 residues. CDR3 DNA: TGCGCCAGCAGCTTCGGCGACAGGGACTCCTACGAGCAGTACTTC. It specifies CASSFGDRDSYEQYF.

The V gene is TRBV7-9, the J gene TRBJ1-1; TRBD1 matches 10 bases. Germline V gene lookup returns CDR1 SEHNR and CDR2 FQNEAQ (reference sequence). The CDR3 totals 17 residues. V shed 1 base, J shed 4 bases, and the junction held 9 bases outside the gene matches. This CDR3 is CASSLVDRGIVGTEAFF. The CDR3 coding sequence is TGTGCCAGCAGCTTAGTGGACAGGGGGATCGTTGGCACTGAAGCTTTCTTT.

The rearrangement links TRBV6-6 to TRBJ1-1; D unresolved. The germline CDR1 and CDR2 sequences are MNHNY and SVGAGI (reference sequence). The CDR3 is 11 amino acids. Trimming pared 5 bases from V and 4 bases from J, leaving 5 bases between. This chain's CDR3 is CASSATTEAFF. In DNA, the CDR3 is TGTGCCAGCAGTGCTACCACTGAAGCTTTCTTT.

Worth noting for this clone: This specimen includes other DNA sequences encoding the same CDR3. The gene calls are TRBV18 and TRBJ1-2; D call uncertain. The CDR3 is 13 amino acids. Trimming pared 6 bases from V and 3 bases from J, leaving 11 bases between. Per germline, CDR1 KGHSH and CDR2 LQKENI. CDR3 bases: TGTGCCAGCTCGCCAGACCGGGACTATGGCTACACCTTC. This encodes CASSPDRDYGYTF.

The chain carries TRBV7-2 and TRBJ2-7; TRBD2 agrees at 13 bases. Trimming removed 7 bases from V and 6 bases from J; junction bases left unmatched: 6. CDR1 and CDR2 from the germline V gene are SGHTA and FQGNSA. This CDR3 comprises 14 residues. The CDR3, as DNA: TGTGCCAGCACCCGGCGACTAGCGGGAGGCGAGCAGTACTTC. It translates to CASTRRLAGGEQYF.

The chain couples TRBV15 to TRBJ1-2; D remains ambiguous. Trimming removed 0 bases from V and 1 base from J, with 6 bases in between. This CDR3 comprises 14 residues. Germline CDR1 and CDR2: LNHNV and YYDKDF (reference sequence). CDR3 in DNA: TGTGCCACCAGCAGAGATTCCGTTAACTATGGCTACACCTTC. Its translation: CATSRDSVNYGYTF.

The chain employs TRBV6-5 and TRBJ1-2; D uncertain. Between the trimmed V and J ends, which lost 2 bases and 4 bases, there was a span of 14 bases. Germline lookup yields CDR1 MNHEY and CDR2 SVGAGI. The length of the CDR3 is 15 residues. The CDR3 here is CASSYDPSRIYGYTF. CDR3 nucleotide sequence: TGTGCCAGCAGTTACGACCCCTCCCGTATCTATGGCTACACCTTC.

The chain is built from TRBV6-6 and TRBJ1-2, with 7 positions matching TRBD1. The CDR3 spans 15 residues. With V trimmed by 2 bases and J by 4 bases, 7 bases remained unmatched. Looked up from germline, CDR1 is MNHNY and CDR2 is SVGAGI (reference sequence). The CDR3 region is CASSYPTRDSYGYTF. The CDR3 bases are TGTGCCAGCAGTTACCCGACCCGGGACAGCTATGGCTACACCTTC.

This clone has just a few counts. The genes are TRBV18 and TRBJ1-4; TRBD1 matches at 9 bases. CDR1 and CDR2 (germline): KGHSH, LQKENI. With 6 bases clipped from V and 4 bases from J, the junction kept 9 bases outside the gene matches. The CDR3 runs 16 residues. CDR3 DNA sequence: TGTGCCAGCTCGTCCGGGACAGGGACCAGTAATGAAAAACTGTTTTTT. It specifies CASSSGTGTSNEKLFF.

The J gene is TRBJ1-1, the V gene TRBV19; D not certain. CDR3 length equals 13 residues. Germline V gene lookup returns CDR1 LNHDA and CDR2 SQIVND (reference sequence). The ends were cut back, 1 base at V and 6 bases at J, with 9 bases in the middle. CDR3 bases: TGTGCCAGTAGTATAGGGATCGCGGCTGAAGCTTTCTTT. Amino acids: CASSIGIAAEAFF.

This rearrangement joins TRBV6-5 to TRBJ1-1; D gene ambiguous. V lost 0 bases and J lost 7, with 9 bases in between. This CDR3 has 13 residues. Looked up from germline, CDR1 is MNHEY and CDR2 is SVGAGI. The CDR3 bases are TGTGCCAGCAGTTACTCCTTTGGTTATGAAGCTTTCTTT. Protein sequence: CASSYSFGYEAFF.

The gene calls are TRBV7-2 and TRBJ2-5; possible D gene TRBD2, 5 bases. Between the trimmed V and J ends, which lost 4 bases and 5 bases, there was a span of 11 bases. This CDR3 comprises 13 residues. CDR1 and CDR2 from the germline V gene are SGHTA and FQGNSA. CDR3 protein: CASSSVGGETQYF. The CDR3 region has the DNA TGTGCCAGCAGCTCCGTCGGCGGGGAGACCCAGTACTTC. The whole variable domain, filled in from reference TRBV7-2 and TRBJ2-5, reads GAGVSQSPSNKVTEKGKDVELRCDPISGHTALYWYRQSLGQGLEFLIYFQGNSAPDKSGLPSDRFSAERTGGSVSTLTIQRTQQEDSAVYLCASSSVGGETQYFGPGTRLLVL.

This clone was counted a single time. The V and J genes are TRBV19 and TRBJ2-7; perhaps TRBD1 as D (5 bases). CDR3 length equals 13 residues. V lost 3 bases to trimming and J lost 6 bases, with 12 bases between them. Germline V gene lookup returns CDR1 LNHDA and CDR2 SQIVND (reference sequence). CDR3 residues: CASSIIGVGEQYF. CDR3 nucleotide sequence: TGTGCCAGTAGTATCATAGGGGTCGGCGAGCAGTACTTC.

The V gene is TRBV11-2, the J gene TRBJ2-1; 8 nucleotides agree with TRBD1. The CDR3 runs 15 residues. Trimming took 5 bases from V and 4 from J; bases not matched to a gene: 7. The germline V gene has CDR1 SGHAT and CDR2 FQNNGV. CDR3 nucleotides: TGTGCCAGCAGCGCCGGACAGGGAAAGTACAATGAGCAGTTCTTC. Amino acid sequence: CASSAGQGKYNEQFF.

V and J are TRBV6-1 and TRBJ2-1; D remains ambiguous. Trimming removed 0 bases from V and 7 bases from J, with 16 bases in between. CDR1 is MNHNS and CDR2 is SASEGT in the germline V gene. The CDR3 sequence is 16 residues long. The CDR3 spells CASSEAGAGWVNEQFF. CDR3 in DNA: TGTGCCAGCAGTGAAGCAGGAGCAGGCTGGGTGAATGAGCAGTTCTTC.

The chain employs TRBV27 and TRBJ2-7; unclear D gene. Germline V gene lookup returns CDR1 MNHEY and CDR2 SMNVEV (reference sequence). Trimming took off 0 bases at V and 7 bases at J, with 22 bases between the two ends. The length of the CDR3 is 17 residues. CDR3 in amino acids: CASSLSNRAWLFGEQYF. The CDR3 DNA follows: TGTGCCAGCAGTTTATCGAATAGGGCCTGGCTCTTCGGGGAGCAGTACTTC.

This chain joins TRBV5-5 and TRBJ1-5, with unresolved D. This CDR3 has 16 residues. From germline, CDR1 is SGHKS and CDR2 YYEKEE (reference sequence). Between the trimmed V and J ends, which lost 3 bases and 4 bases, there was a span of 17 bases. This CDR3 is CASSSDKRSSNQPQHF. In nucleotides, the CDR3 is TGTGCCAGCAGCTCAGACAAAAGGAGTAGTAATCAGCCCCAGCATTTT.

The gene calls are TRBV11-3 and TRBJ2-3, with a weak D call TRBD2 (7 bases). CDR1 and CDR2 (germline): SGHNT, YENEEA. Between the trimmed V and J ends, which lost 1 base and 1 base, there was a span of 9 bases. The CDR3 extends over 15 amino acids. CDR3 protein: CASSLGGGRTDTQYF. In nucleotides, the CDR3 is TGTGCCAGCAGCTTAGGGGGGGGGCGCACAGATACGCAGTATTTT.

The chain carries TRBV19 and TRBJ2-1, with a possible D match to TRBD1 (5 bases). The CDR3 consists of 17 residues. CDR1 is LNHDA and CDR2 is SQIVND in the germline V gene (reference sequence). V was trimmed by 1 base and J by 3 bases, leaving 16 bases between them. The DNA for the CDR3 is TGTGCCAGTAGTATAGCGGGCAGGGCGAGGAACTACAATGAGCAGTTCTTC. This encodes CASSIAGRARNYNEQFF.

The chain couples TRBV6-5 to TRBJ1-2; tentatively, D is TRBD1 (6 bases). The germline V gene has CDR1 MNHEY and CDR2 SVGAGI. CDR3 size: 15 residues. V was clipped by 4 bases and J by 0 bases, with 12 bases between them. CDR3 in DNA: TGTGCCAGCAGTTCATTTCACAGGGCTAACTATGGCTACACCTTC. Amino acid sequence: CASSSFHRANYGYTF.

The rearrangement uses TRBV14 and TRBJ2-3, with 8 bases matching TRBD2. CDR1 and CDR2 from the germline V gene are SGHDN and FVKESK. The CDR3 consists of 16 residues. V shed 4 bases and J 5 bases; nucleotides not matched to a gene: 11. CDR3 sequence: CASSPLGGARGDTQYF. The CDR3 DNA reads TGTGCCAGCAGCCCCCTCGGGGGGGCGCGGGGAGATACGCAGTATTTT.